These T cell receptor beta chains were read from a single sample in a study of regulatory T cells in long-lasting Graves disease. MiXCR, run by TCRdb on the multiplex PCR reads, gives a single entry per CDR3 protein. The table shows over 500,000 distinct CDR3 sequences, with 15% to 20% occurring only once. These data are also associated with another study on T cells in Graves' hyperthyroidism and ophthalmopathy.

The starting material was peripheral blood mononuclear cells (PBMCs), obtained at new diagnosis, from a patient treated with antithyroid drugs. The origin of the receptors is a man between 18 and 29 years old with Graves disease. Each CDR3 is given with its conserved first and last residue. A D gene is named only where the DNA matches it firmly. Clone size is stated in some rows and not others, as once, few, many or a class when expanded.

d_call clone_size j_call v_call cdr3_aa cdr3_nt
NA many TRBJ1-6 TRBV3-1 CASSQGRGGITGNSPLHF TGTGCCAGCAGCCAAGGTCGAGGGGGTATCACAGGGAATTCACCCCTCCACTTT
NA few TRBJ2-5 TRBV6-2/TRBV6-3 CASSPTGVVAQYF TGTGCCAGCAGCCCGACTGGGGTGGTCGCCCAGTACTTC
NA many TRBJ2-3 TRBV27 CASSVGTTDTQYF TGTGCCAGCAGTGTCGGCACCACAGATACGCAGTATTTT
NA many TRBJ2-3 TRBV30 CAWKGGSTDTQYF TGTGCCTGGAAGGGCGGGAGCACAGATACGCAGTATTTT
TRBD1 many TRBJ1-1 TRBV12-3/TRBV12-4 CASRLGTAAEAFF TGTGCCAGCAGGCTGGGGACAGCCGCTGAAGCTTTCTTT
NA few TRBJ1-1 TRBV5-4 CAGSPVTGVGTEAFF TGTGCCGGCAGCCCCGTTACGGGTGTTGGCACTGAAGCTTTCTTT
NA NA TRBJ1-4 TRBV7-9 CASSSQGPNEKLFF TGTGCCAGCAGCTCTCAGGGCCCTAATGAAAAACTGTTTTTT
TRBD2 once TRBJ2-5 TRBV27 CASRNSGRVQETQYF TGTGCCAGCAGGAATAGCGGGAGGGTGCAAGAGACCCAGTACTTC
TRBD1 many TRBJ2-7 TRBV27 CASSREGARYEQYF TGTGCCAGCAGTCGCGAGGGGGCTAGGTACGAGCAGTACTTC
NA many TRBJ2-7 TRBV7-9 CASSLGGRVGEQYF TGTGCCAGCAGCTTAGGCGGCAGGGTGGGGGAGCAGTACTTC
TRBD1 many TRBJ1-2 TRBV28 CASSWTGTTNYGYTF TGTGCCAGCAGTTGGACAGGGACCACTAACTATGGCTACACCTTC
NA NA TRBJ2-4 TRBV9 CASSADSSGTQNIQYF TGTGCCAGCAGCGCGGACAGCTCCGGGACTCAAAACATTCAGTACTTC